A single T cell receptor beta chain is shown here with its context. Losses at the gene ends were 1 base for V and 2 bases for J; bases not matched to a gene: 5. The CDR3 consists of 15 residues. Germline V lookup: CDR1 SGHKS, CDR2 YYEKEE (reference sequence). Per the study methods: For nucleated cells, counts were estimated from reference gene primer amplification. Method: immunoSEQ multiplex PCR; TCRdb's copy keeps in-frame clones and lacks some. V, J and clone size were drawn from that table, and D and trimming were deduced from the DNA. Of around 83,000 clones in the sample, roughly 91% were seen once. The sample originates from a study of blood T cell repertoires in COVID-19.

The chain employs TRBV5-5 and TRBJ1-1; 7 nucleotides align to TRBD1. The sequence was obtained from a man between 70 and 80 years old with active or convalescent COVID-19. Source material: peripheral blood. CDR3 nucleotides: TGTGCCAGCAGCTTGAGGGGACAGCTAAACACTGAAGCTTTCTTT. Translated: CASSLRGQLNTEAFF.